These 30 T cell receptor beta chains were sequenced from one sample in a study of blood T cell repertoires in COVID-19. Generated by immunoSEQ multiplex PCR, the TCRdb table keeps only in-frame clones and is missing some. The sample holds hundreds of thousands of clones, 70% to 85% seen once. What was sequenced was PBMCs or T cells enriched from blood (not recorded which). The source is a woman in her sixties or seventies who had recovered from COVID-19.

The chain combines TRBV11-2 with TRBJ2-1; D is unresolved. CDR3 size: 15 residues. Germline assignment: CDR1 SGHAT and CDR2 FQNNGV. V lost 4 bases to trimming and J lost 0 bases, with 10 bases between them. The CDR3 region is CASSSSVNSYNEQFF. CDR3 in DNA: TGTGCCAGCAGCTCATCGGTGAACTCCTACAATGAGCAGTTCTTC.

V is TRBV7-2 and J is TRBJ1-6, with 10 bases lining up with TRBD1. Germline V CDR1 and CDR2: SGHTA, FQGNSA. The CDR3 loop spans 15 amino acids. J gave up 7 bases and V 3 bases, and 3 bases lay outside the gene matches. As DNA, the CDR3 is TGTGCCAGCAGCTTGGGACAGGGGTCCAATTCACCCCTCCACTTT. It specifies CASSLGQGSNSPLHF. Full variable domain (missing parts from reference TRBV7-2 and TRBJ1-6): GAGVSQSPSNKVTEKGKDVELRCDPISGHTALYWYRQSLGQGLEFLIYFQGNSAPDKSGLPSDRFSAERTGGSVSTLTIQRTQQEDSAVYLCASSLGQGSNSPLHFGNGTRLTVT.

The chain uses TRBV3-1 (or the pseudogene TRBV3-2) and TRBJ1-1; D unresolved. The germline CDR1 and CDR2 sequences are LGHDT and YNNKEL (reference sequence). The CDR3 extends over 15 amino acids. Trimming cost V 4 bases and J 4 bases, with 16 bases left between them. CDR3: CASSPLTTTGTEAFF. For the CDR3, the DNA is TGTGCCAGCAGCCCCCTAACTACCACGGGCACTGAAGCTTTCTTT.

The V gene is TRBV6-5, the J gene TRBJ2-6; D is unclear. In germline, CDR1 is MNHEY, CDR2 SVGAGI. V shed 5 bases and J shed 1 base, with 6 bases lying between them. This CDR3 region has 14 residues. In nucleotides, the CDR3 is TGTGCCAGCAGTATGAGTTCTGGGGCCAACGTCCTGACTTTC. It specifies CASSMSSGANVLTF.

The CDR3 DNA reads as TGTGCCAGCAGTTTTCTTACCTACAGCCTAGCGACGAAACTGTTTTTT. As protein: CASSFLTYSLATKLFF. V and J are TRBV2 and TRBJ1-4; D is unclear. In germline, CDR1 is SNHLY, CDR2 FYNNEI. The V and J ends lost 5 bases and 11 bases respectively, with 24 bases between them. The CDR3 totals 16 residues.

The rearrangement uses TRBV25-1 and TRBJ1-2; possibly TRBD1 for D (6 bases). This CDR3 spans 16 amino acids. Germline CDR1 is MGHDK and CDR2 is SYGVNS. The ends were cut back, 3 bases at V and 8 bases at J, with 22 bases in the middle. CDR3 protein: CASSDAAGAGIKGYTF. CDR3 nucleotide sequence: TGTGCCAGCAGTGACGCGGCAGGGGCAGGGATTAAGGGCTACACCTTC.

The genes are TRBV5-5 and TRBJ2-5; 7 nucleotides align to TRBD1. The CDR3 is made up of 15 amino acids. The germline CDR1 and CDR2 sequences are SGHKS and YYEKEE (reference sequence). V lost 4 bases and J lost 3; bases outside the gene matches: 9. This chain's CDR3 is CASSGRDRQKETQYF. CDR3 coding DNA: TGTGCCAGCAGCGGCCGGGACAGACAAAAAGAGACCCAGTACTTC.

The chain is built from TRBV7-3 and TRBJ1-2; TRBD1 might be the D (5 bases). The V end was cut by 5 bases, the J end by 4 bases, with 17 bases between. The CDR3 runs 15 residues. Germline CDR1 and CDR2: SGHTA and FQGTGA. The CDR3 DNA reads as TGTGCCAGCAGCGTAGAGTCCGGCAGGGCCTATGGCTACACCTTC. Protein sequence: CASSVESGRAYGYTF.

The CDR3 region is CASSVASSSQETQYF. The CDR3 DNA reads as TGTGCCAGCAGCGTAGCTTCCTCCAGCCAAGAGACCCAGTACTTC. The chain joins TRBV9 to TRBJ2-5; D uncertain. CDR1 is SGDLS, CDR2 YYNGEE, per germline. The CDR3 extends over 15 amino acids. V lost 0 bases to trimming and J lost 1 base, with 10 bases between them.

The chain combines TRBV6-4 with TRBJ1-2; D gene uncertain. The CDR3 consists of 16 residues. Deletions cut 2 bases from V and 8 bases from J, with 21 bases between. The V gene's germline CDR1 is MRHNA and CDR2 SNTAGT. The CDR3 bases are TGTGCCAGCAGTGACCTAAGGAACGGTGCCCGGGAGGGCTACACCTTC. Translation: CASSDLRNGAREGYTF.

This clone has a handful of counts. The rearrangement uses TRBV27 and TRBJ2-1; D may be TRBD1 (5 bases). The CDR3 runs 13 residues. The germline CDR1 and CDR2 sequences are MNHEY and SMNVEV (reference sequence). V lost 0 bases and J 13 bases, leaving 13 bases between the germline ends. The CDR3 spells CASSLSEHRGQFF. The CDR3 DNA is TGTGCCAGCAGTTTATCGGAGCATAGGGGACAGTTCTTC.

The CDR3 loop reads CATSAPGTGNTGELFF. CDR3 DNA sequence: TGTGCCACCAGTGCCCCCGGGACAGGGAACACCGGGGAGCTGTTTTTT. The chain uses TRBV24-1 and TRBJ2-2; 8 bases are a match to TRBD1. Trimming removed 5 bases from V and 1 base from J; junction bases left unmatched: 5. CDR3 size: 16 residues. The germline V gene encodes CDR1 KGHDR and CDR2 SFDVKD.

The rearrangement uses TRBV5-1 and TRBJ2-5; 7 positions agree with TRBD2. Germline trimming cut 2 bases from V and 5 bases from J; bases unmatched to any gene: 12. CDR1 and CDR2 from the germline V gene are SGHRS and YFSETQ. There are 16 residues in the CDR3. The CDR3 loop reads CASSFLPAGEGETQYF. The DNA of the CDR3 is TGCGCCAGCAGCTTTTTACCGGCGGGAGAGGGGGAGACCCAGTACTTC.

The J gene is TRBJ2-1, the V gene TRBV24-1; 7 nucleotides match TRBD1. This CDR3 comprises 17 residues. Germline V gene sequence: CDR1 KGHDR, CDR2 SFDVKD. The ends lost 4 bases at V and 0 bases at J; junction bases unmatched: 8. The CDR3 DNA reads TGTGCCACCAGTGAAACAGGGGCCCCTTACTCCTACAATGAGCAGTTCTTC. Encoded protein: CATSETGAPYSYNEQFF.

V gene TRBV15 combines with J gene TRBJ2-7, with D unresolved. V was cut by 1 base and J by 0 bases, with 10 bases left in between. Germline V gene data show CDR1 as LNHNV and CDR2 as YYDKDF (reference sequence). The CDR3 is made up of 15 amino acids. The CDR3 loop reads CATSRGRLSSYEQYF. CDR3 coding DNA: TGTGCCACCAGCAGAGGCAGGTTAAGCTCCTACGAGCAGTACTTC.

V gene TRBV18 combines with J gene TRBJ2-3; tentatively, D is TRBD2 (7 bases). The CDR3 is 16 amino acids. Germline CDR1 reads KGHSH; CDR2 reads LQKENI. Trimming left V 3 bases short and J 5 bases short, with 18 bases between. CDR3 DNA: TGTGCCAGCTCACCCCAGTGGGGGGGGGCCCGAGATACGCAGTATTTT. Amino acids: CASSPQWGGARDTQYF.

This clone was counted a single time. V usage is TRBV6-2 or TRBV6-3 and J usage is TRBJ2-7; 8 nucleotides match TRBD1. Looked up from germline, CDR1 is MNHEY and CDR2 is SVGEGT. The CDR3 extends over 14 amino acids. V lost 2 bases to trimming and J lost 6 bases; unmatched junction nucleotides: 6. The CDR3 DNA is TGTGCCAGCAGTTACCCCCGACAGGGGACCGAGCAGTACTTC. Its protein product is CASSYPRQGTEQYF.

The chain carries TRBV4-2 and TRBJ1-2; 7 bases agree with TRBD1. In germline, CDR1 is LGHNA, CDR2 YNFKEQ. The CDR3 contains 13 residues. Unmatched junction bases numbered 7, after V lost 4 bases and J lost 8 bases. The CDR3 DNA is TGTGCCAGCAGCCTACAGCAGGGGGACGGCTACACCTTC. As protein: CASSLQQGDGYTF.

The chain recombines TRBV3-1 (or the pseudogene TRBV3-2) with TRBJ1-1; no definite D call. This CDR3 is 13 amino acids long. Germline loops: CDR1 LGHDT, CDR2 YNNKEL (reference sequence). V was clipped by 2 bases and J by 8 bases, with 12 bases between them. The CDR3 DNA reads as TGTGCCAGCAGCCAAAATGATGGCAGGGAAGCTTTCTTT. It translates to CASSQNDGREAFF.

The rearrangement links TRBV14 to TRBJ2-7; D is perhaps TRBD2 (6 bases). The CDR3 runs 14 residues. CDR1 is SGHDN and CDR2 is FVKESK in the germline V gene. Trimming removed 3 bases at V and 3 bases at J, with 12 bases between. CDR3 sequence (DNA): TGTGCCAGCAGCCAGTTAGGCGGGAACTACGAGCAGTACTTC. The encoded protein is CASSQLGGNYEQYF.

The V gene is TRBV6-1, the J gene TRBJ1-2; D ambiguous. Trimming removed 7 bases from V and 3 bases from J, with 15 bases in between. This CDR3 is built from 14 residues. In germline, CDR1 is MNHNS, CDR2 SASEGT. CDR3 amino acids: CASTGPDFYYGYTF. CDR3 nucleotide sequence: TGTGCCAGCACCGGACCGGACTTTTACTATGGCTACACCTTC.

The chain employs TRBV27 and TRBJ1-6, with TRBD1 matching over 7 bases. J was trimmed by 4 bases and V by 7 bases; bases with no gene match: 4. Per the germline V gene, CDR1 is MNHEY and CDR2 is SMNVEV (reference sequence). This CDR3 has 14 amino acids. The chain's CDR3 is CASKEGAYNSPLHF. For the CDR3, the DNA is TGTGCCAGCAAAGAGGGGGCTTATAATTCACCCCTCCACTTT.

In DNA form, the CDR3 reads TGTGCCAGCAGTGAACAGGGCCCTCCCTATGGCTACACCTTC. Translating gives CASSEQGPPYGYTF. V gene TRBV2 combines with J gene TRBJ1-2; possibly TRBD1 for D (5 bases). CDR3 length: 14 residues. The V gene's germline CDR1 is SNHLY and CDR2 FYNNEI. The ends were cut back, 2 bases at V and 4 bases at J, with 11 bases in the middle.

The chain joins TRBV11-3 to TRBJ2-1; 9 bases are a match to TRBD2. There are 16 residues in the CDR3. J gave up 4 bases and V 3 bases, and 7 bases lay outside the gene matches. Germline loops: CDR1 SGHNT, CDR2 YENEEA. CDR3 residues: CASSFSGTSRYNEQFF. Here the CDR3 DNA reads TGTGCCAGCAGCTTTTCCGGGACTAGCAGATACAATGAGCAGTTCTTC.

The V and J genes are TRBV6-5 and TRBJ2-1; D unclear. This CDR3 comprises 14 residues. Trimming took 5 bases from V and 7 from J, leaving 15 bases between them. Germline CDR1 is MNHEY and CDR2 is SVGAGI. The CDR3 nucleotides are TGTGCCAGCAGTCCCACTCTTATACTAAATGAGCAGTTCTTC. Amino acid sequence: CASSPTLILNEQFF.

This rearrangement joins TRBV10-3 to TRBJ1-2, with 10 bases identical to TRBD1. Germline V gives CDR1 ENHRY, CDR2 SYGVKD. CDR3 size: 16 residues. V trimming: 0 bases; J trimming: 6 bases; junction bases outside the gene matches: 7. Here the CDR3 reads CAISESTGQGGNGYTF. DNA of the CDR3: TGTGCCATCAGTGAGTCGACCGGACAGGGGGGGAATGGCTACACCTTC.

The rearrangement links TRBV19 to TRBJ2-5; maybe TRBD2 (5 bases). V lost 5 bases to trimming and J lost 2 bases, with 12 bases between them. The germline V gene has CDR1 LNHDA and CDR2 SQIVND (reference sequence). CDR3 length: 14 residues. CDR3: CASSSLDYQETQYF. The CDR3, as DNA: TGTGCCAGTAGTTCCCTTGACTATCAAGAGACCCAGTACTTC.

This chain connects TRBV4-3 to TRBJ2-6, with D perhaps matching TRBD1 (7 bases). The V end lost 0 bases, the J end lost 1 base, and 16 bases lay between the germline ends. This CDR3 contains 19 residues. Germline V CDR1 and CDR2: LGHNA, YSLEER. CDR3 in DNA: TGCGCCAGCAGCCAAGAGAACAACAGGGGAGGATCTGGGGCCAACGTCCTGACTTTC. Translating gives CASSQENNRGGSGANVLTF.

This clone turned up a few times. V gene TRBV10-1 combines with J gene TRBJ2-1, with D maybe TRBD2 (6 bases). V was clipped by 3 bases and J by 6 bases, with 12 bases between them. The CDR3 runs 14 residues. CDR1 and CDR2 from the germline V gene are WNHNN and SYGVQD (reference sequence). The DNA of the CDR3 is TGCGCCAGCAGTGATAGGACTATAATCAATGAGCAGTTCTTC. Its protein product is CASSDRTIINEQFF.

This chain joins TRBV5-1 and TRBJ2-7; no firm D call. The CDR3 consists of 12 residues. Looked up from germline, CDR1 is SGHRS and CDR2 is YFSETQ. V was shortened by 4 bases and J by 2 bases, with 7 bases between the two germline ends. The CDR3 sequence is CASSPPAYEQYF. The CDR3 DNA reads as TGCGCCAGCAGCCCCCCGGCCTACGAGCAGTACTTC. The full variable domain, with the rest looked up from reference TRBV5-1 and TRBJ2-7, is KAGVTQTPRYLIKTRGQQVTLSCSPISGHRSVSWYQQTPGQGLQFLFEYFSETQRNKGNFPGRFSGRQFSNSRSEMNVSTLELGDSALYLCASSPPAYEQYFGPGTRLTVT.